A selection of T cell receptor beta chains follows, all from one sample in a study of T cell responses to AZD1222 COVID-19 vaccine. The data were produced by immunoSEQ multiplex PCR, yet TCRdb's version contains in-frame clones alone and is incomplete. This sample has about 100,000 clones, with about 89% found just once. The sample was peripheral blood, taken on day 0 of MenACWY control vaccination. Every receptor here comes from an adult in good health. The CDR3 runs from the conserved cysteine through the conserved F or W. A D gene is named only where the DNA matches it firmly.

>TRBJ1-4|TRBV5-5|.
CASSPTDDGGLKLFF
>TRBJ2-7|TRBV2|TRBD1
CASMMVVLDRQKPYEQYF
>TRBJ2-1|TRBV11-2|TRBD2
CASSPGLAGRVGEQFF
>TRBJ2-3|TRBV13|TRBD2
CASSLLAGDTDTQYF
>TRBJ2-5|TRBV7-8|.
CASRRGRETQYF
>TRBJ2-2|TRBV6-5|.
CASGRGDDTGELFF
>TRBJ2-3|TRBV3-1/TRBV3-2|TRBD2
CASSKPLGGTDTQYF
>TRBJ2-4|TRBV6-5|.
CASSYSGGPNIQYF
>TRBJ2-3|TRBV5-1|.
CASSLDQPMTDTQYF
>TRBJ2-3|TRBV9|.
CASSVSWGTDTQYF
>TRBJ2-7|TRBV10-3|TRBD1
CAIRTGGGPSYEQYF
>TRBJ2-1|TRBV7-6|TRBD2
CASSRGLAESSYNEQFF
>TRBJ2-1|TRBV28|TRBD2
CASSFSGAFDEQFF
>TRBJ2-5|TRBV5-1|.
CASSLQGNQETQYF
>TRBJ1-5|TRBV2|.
CASSRQADQPQHF
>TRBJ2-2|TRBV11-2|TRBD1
CASSPDRMNTGELFF
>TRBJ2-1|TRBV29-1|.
CSAGRSGTYNEQFF
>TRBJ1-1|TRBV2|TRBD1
CASKTGTGNTEAFF
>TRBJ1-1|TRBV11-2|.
CASSVKTEAFF
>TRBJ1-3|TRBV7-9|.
CASSLGGGRGNTIYF
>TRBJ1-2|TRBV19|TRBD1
CASTKGSRGPDGYTF
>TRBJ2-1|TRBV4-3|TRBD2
CASSQETAGGGEQFF
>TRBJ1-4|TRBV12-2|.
CASRSGQNEKLFF
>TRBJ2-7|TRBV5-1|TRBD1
CASSPPTGSSYEQYF
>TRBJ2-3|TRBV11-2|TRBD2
CASSPRTSGGTDTQYF
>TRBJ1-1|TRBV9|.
CASSLGGREAFF
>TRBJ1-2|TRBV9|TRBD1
CASSGGQAEGYGYTF
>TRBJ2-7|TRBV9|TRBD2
CASSPRLAGGLDEQYF
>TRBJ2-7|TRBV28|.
CASSLQGSSYEQYF
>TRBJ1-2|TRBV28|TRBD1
CASSAGQGRSGYTF
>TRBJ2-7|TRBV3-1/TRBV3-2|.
CASSLTGTSYEQYF
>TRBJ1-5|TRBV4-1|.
CASSQYPRLTDSNQPQHF
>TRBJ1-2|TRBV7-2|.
CASSLVQGSNYGYTF
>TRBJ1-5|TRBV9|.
CASSVGAASNQPQHF
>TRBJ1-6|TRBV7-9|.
CASSPGVGSPLHF
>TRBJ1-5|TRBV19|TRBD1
CASSLQTGANQPQHF
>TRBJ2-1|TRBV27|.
CASSTPDKTAQFF